This record looks at one TCR beta chain sequence and its context. The antigen remains undetermined. V lost 2 bases to trimming and J lost 6 bases; unmatched junction nucleotides: 3. Germline assignment: CDR1 ENHRY and CDR2 SYGVKD. The CDR3 contains 13 residues. The PCR had 60 Vbeta and 13 Jbeta primers. The table came from immunoSEQ multiplex PCR; TCRdb's copy has only in-frame clones and leaves some out. The sample has 160,000 or so clones, under 90% seen once. The data are from a study of cytomegalovirus exposure and HLA in healthy donors. Notes on the study in general: Immune exposure data for these donors was limited to CMV serostatus. A few of the chains that were CMV-associated were confirmed in vitro to be specific for CMV antigens. The productive fraction for most TCR beta V segments was about 87% or about 30% in an earlier analysis. In a later analysis, V- and J-gene trimming of beta chains associated with a DCLRE1C missense variant, replicated independently.

The sequence was obtained from a man younger than 35 in good health and CMV-seronegative. Input material: PBMCs. The rearrangement links TRBV10-3 to TRBJ1-2; 7 positions agree with TRBD1. DNA for the CDR3: TGTGCCATCAGTGAGACAGGGGAGGATGGCTACACCTTC. Translation gives CAISETGEDGYTF.